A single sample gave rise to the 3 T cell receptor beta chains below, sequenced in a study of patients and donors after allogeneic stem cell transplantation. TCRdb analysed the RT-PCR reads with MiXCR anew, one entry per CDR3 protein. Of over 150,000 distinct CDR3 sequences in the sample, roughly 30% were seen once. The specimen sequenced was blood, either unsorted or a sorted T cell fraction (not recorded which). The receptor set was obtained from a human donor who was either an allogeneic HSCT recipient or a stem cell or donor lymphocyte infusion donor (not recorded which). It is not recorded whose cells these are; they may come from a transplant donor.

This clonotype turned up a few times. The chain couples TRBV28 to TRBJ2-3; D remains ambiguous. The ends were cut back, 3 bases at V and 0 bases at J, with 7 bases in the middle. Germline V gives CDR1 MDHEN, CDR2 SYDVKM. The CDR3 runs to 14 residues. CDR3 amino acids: CASSFLDSTDTQYF. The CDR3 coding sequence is TGTGCCAGCAGTTTCCTTGATAGCACAGATACGCAGTATTTT.

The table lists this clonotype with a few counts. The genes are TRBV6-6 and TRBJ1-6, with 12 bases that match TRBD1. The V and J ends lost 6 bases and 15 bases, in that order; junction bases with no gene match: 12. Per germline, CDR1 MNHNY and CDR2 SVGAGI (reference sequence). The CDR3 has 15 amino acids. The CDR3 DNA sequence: TGTGCCAGCAGAAAGGGGACAGGGGGCCTGCTACTCCTCCACTTT. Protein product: CASRKGTGGLLLLHF.

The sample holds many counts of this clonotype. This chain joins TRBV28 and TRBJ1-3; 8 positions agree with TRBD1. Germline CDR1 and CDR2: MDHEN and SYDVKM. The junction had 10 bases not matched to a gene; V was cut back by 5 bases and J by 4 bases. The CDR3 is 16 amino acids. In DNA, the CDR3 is TGTGCCAGCAGTCAATATGGACAGGGTTCCGGAAACACCATATATTTT. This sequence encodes CASSQYGQGSGNTIYF.